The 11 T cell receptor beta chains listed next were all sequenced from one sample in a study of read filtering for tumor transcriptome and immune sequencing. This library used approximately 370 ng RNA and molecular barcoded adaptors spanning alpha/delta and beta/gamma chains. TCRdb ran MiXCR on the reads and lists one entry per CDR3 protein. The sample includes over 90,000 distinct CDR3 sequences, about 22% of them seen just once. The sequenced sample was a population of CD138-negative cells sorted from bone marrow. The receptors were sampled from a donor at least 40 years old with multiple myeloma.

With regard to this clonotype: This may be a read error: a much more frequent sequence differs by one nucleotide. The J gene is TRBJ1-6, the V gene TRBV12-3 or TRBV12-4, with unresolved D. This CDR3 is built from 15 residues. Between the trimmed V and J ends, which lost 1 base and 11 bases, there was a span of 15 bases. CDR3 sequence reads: CASSLEGPRHPPLHF. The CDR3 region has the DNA TGTGCCAGCAGTTTAGAGGGTCCTCGGCATCCACCCCTCCACTTT.

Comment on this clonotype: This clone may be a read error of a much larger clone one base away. CDR3 DNA sequence: TGTGCCAGCAGCTTATACTATGGACAGTCGAGTGAAGATACGCAGTATTTT. It yields the protein CASSLYYGQSSEDTQYF. This chain joins TRBV7-8 and TRBJ2-3, with D tentatively TRBD1 (6 bases). The germline CDR1 and CDR2 sequences are SGHVS and FQNEAQ. V was cut by 2 bases and J by 5 bases, with 20 bases left in between. The CDR3 loop spans 17 amino acids. Looking up the rest from reference TRBV7-8 and TRBJ2-3 gives the full variable domain: GAGVSQSPRYKVAKRGQDVALRCDPISGHVSLFWYQQALGQGPEFLTYFQNEAQLDKSGLPSDRFFAERPEGSVSTLKIQRTQQEDSAVYLCASSLYYGQSSEDTQYFGPGTRLTVL.

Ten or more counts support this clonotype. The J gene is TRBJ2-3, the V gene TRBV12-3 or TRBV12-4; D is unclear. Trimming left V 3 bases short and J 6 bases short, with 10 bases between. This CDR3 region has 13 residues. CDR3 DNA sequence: TGTGCCAGCAGTTTGAACCGATTCGATACGCAGTATTTT. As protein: CASSLNRFDTQYF.

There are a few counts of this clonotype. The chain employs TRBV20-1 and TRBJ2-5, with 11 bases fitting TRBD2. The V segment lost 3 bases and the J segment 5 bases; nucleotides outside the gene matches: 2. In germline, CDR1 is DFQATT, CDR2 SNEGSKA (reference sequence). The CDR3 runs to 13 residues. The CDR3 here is CSASSGGEETQYF. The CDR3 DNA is TGCAGTGCTAGTAGCGGGGGGGAGGAGACCCAGTACTTC.

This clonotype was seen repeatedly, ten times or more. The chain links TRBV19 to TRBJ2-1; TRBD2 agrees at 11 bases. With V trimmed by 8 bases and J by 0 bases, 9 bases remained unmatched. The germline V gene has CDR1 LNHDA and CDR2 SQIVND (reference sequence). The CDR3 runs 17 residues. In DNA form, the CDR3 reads TGTGCCAGTGGCCCTAGCGGGGGGTCAAGCTCCTACAATGAGCAGTTCTTC. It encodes CASGPSGGSSSYNEQFF.

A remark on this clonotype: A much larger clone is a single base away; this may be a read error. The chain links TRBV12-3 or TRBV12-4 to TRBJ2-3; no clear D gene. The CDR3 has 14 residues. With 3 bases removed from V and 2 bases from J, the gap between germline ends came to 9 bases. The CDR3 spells CASSLRGTTDTQYF. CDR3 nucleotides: TGTGCCAGCAGTTTGAGAGGTACCACAGATACGCAGTATTTT.

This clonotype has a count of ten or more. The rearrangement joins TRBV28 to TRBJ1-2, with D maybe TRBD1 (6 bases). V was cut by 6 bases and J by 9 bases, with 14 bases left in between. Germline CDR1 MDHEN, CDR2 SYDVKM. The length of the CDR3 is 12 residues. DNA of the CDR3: TGTGCCAGCAGAAACAGGGCAGGTAGCTACACCTTC. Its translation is CASRNRAGSYTF.

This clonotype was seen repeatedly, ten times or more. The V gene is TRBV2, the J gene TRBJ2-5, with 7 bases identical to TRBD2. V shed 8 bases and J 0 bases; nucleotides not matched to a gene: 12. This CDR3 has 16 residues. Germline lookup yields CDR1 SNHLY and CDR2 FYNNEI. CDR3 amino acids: CASLLGGSKHQETQYF. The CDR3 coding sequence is TGTGCCAGCCTCCTGGGGGGGAGCAAACACCAAGAGACCCAGTACTTC.

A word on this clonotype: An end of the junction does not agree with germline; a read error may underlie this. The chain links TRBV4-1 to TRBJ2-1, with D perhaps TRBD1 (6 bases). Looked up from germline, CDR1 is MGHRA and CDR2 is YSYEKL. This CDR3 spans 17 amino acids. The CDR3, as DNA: TGCGCCGGCAGCCCCCCCGACGGGACACGCACCAACAATGAGCAGTTCTTC. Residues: CAGSPPDGTRTNNEQFF.

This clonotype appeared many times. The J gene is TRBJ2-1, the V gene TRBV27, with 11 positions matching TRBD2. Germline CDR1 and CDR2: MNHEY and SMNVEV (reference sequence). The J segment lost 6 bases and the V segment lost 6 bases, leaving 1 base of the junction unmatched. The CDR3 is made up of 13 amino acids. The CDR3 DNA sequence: TGTGCCAGCAGACTAGCGGGAGTCAATGAGCAGTTCTTC. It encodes CASRLAGVNEQFF.

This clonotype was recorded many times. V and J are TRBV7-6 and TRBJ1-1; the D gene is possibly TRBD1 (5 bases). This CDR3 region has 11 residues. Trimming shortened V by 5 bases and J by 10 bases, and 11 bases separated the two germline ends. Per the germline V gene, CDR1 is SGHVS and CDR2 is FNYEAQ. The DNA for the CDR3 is TGTGCCAGCAGCCGGGGACCCATAGCTTTCTTT. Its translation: CASSRGPIAFF.